These T cell receptor beta chains were read from a single sample in a study of OX40 agonist ivuxolimab in advanced cancers. The assay was immunoSEQ multiplex PCR, and TCRdb's table has in-frame clones only and misses some. This sample has 55,000 to 80,000 clones, with under 95% found just once. The specimen was CD4+ or CD8+ T cells sorted from blood, collected in a trial of the OX40 agonist ivuxolimab. All receptors come from an adult with an advanced solid tumor such as melanoma, head and neck, liver or kidney cancer. Both conserved end residues are part of each CDR3. Fields, in order: V gene, D gene, J gene, clone size, CDR3 DNA, CDR3 protein. The D gene is left open where the match is weak. Size is stated for part of the rows, as once, few or many counts, or as a class when the clone is expanded.

v_call: TRBV19; d_call: TRBD2; j_call: TRBJ2-2; clone_size: NA; cdr3_nt: TGTGCCAGTAGTAAAGGGCTAGCGGGGGCGAACACCGGGGAGCTGTTTTTT; cdr3_aa: CASSKGLAGANTGELFF
v_call: TRBV5-4; d_call: NA; j_call: TRBJ2-3; clone_size: NA; cdr3_nt: TGTGCCAGCAGCCGTAGCACAGATACGCAGTATTTT; cdr3_aa: CASSRSTDTQYF
v_call: TRBV19; d_call: NA; j_call: TRBJ1-2; clone_size: NA; cdr3_nt: TGTGCCAGTAGTATTTCTTCCGGGGCTAACTATGGCTACACCTTC; cdr3_aa: CASSISSGANYGYTF
v_call: TRBV19; d_call: TRBD2; j_call: TRBJ2-1; clone_size: NA; cdr3_nt: TGTGCCAGTCGGTTCGGGAGGGCCGGGAATGAGCAGTTCTTC; cdr3_aa: CASRFGRAGNEQFF
v_call: TRBV7-3; d_call: TRBD1; j_call: TRBJ2-7; clone_size: once; cdr3_nt: TGTGCCAGCAGCTTAAGGCCCGGGACAGAGTACGAGCAGTACTTC; cdr3_aa: CASSLRPGTEYEQYF
v_call: TRBV5-8; d_call: NA; j_call: TRBJ1-1; clone_size: NA; cdr3_nt: TGTGCCAGCAGCTTGGTGCCGAAGAACACTGAAGCTTTCTTT; cdr3_aa: CASSLVPKNTEAFF
v_call: TRBV11-3; d_call: NA; j_call: TRBJ2-1; clone_size: NA; cdr3_nt: TGTGCCAGCTCCAATGGGGCTTACAATGAGCAGTTCTTC; cdr3_aa: CASSNGAYNEQFF
v_call: TRBV7-8; d_call: TRBD1; j_call: TRBJ2-5; clone_size: NA; cdr3_nt: TGTGCCAGCAGCTACCCCGGGACAGGGAGGGAGACCCAGTACTTC; cdr3_aa: CASSYPGTGRETQYF
v_call: TRBV4-2; d_call: NA; j_call: TRBJ2-6; clone_size: NA; cdr3_nt: TGTGCCAGCAGCCAAGATTGGACCCCCAAAGGAGGTACAGGGGCCAACGTCCTGACTTTC; cdr3_aa: CASSQDWTPKGGTGANVLTF
v_call: TRBV27; d_call: TRBD2; j_call: TRBJ2-7; clone_size: NA; cdr3_nt: TGTGCCAGCAGTTTATCGGGACTACCCTACGAGCAGTACTTC; cdr3_aa: CASSLSGLPYEQYF
v_call: TRBV18; d_call: NA; j_call: TRBJ1-4; clone_size: NA; cdr3_nt: TGTGCCAGCTCACCTTTCGGGGAGCCTAATGAAAAACTGTTTTTT; cdr3_aa: CASSPFGEPNEKLFF
v_call: TRBV19; d_call: NA; j_call: TRBJ1-4; clone_size: NA; cdr3_nt: TGTGCCAGTAGTCGGGCGCGGACTGAAAAACTGTTTTTT; cdr3_aa: CASSRARTEKLFF
v_call: TRBV11-2; d_call: TRBD2; j_call: TRBJ2-1; clone_size: once; cdr3_nt: TGTGCCAGCAGCTTTTCGACTAGCCCCTACAATGAGCAGTTCTTC; cdr3_aa: CASSFSTSPYNEQFF
v_call: TRBV27; d_call: NA; j_call: TRBJ2-2; clone_size: NA; cdr3_nt: TGTGCCAGCAGGGTCCAGGGGATCGCGAACACCGGGGAGCTGTTTTTT; cdr3_aa: CASRVQGIANTGELFF
v_call: TRBV10-3; d_call: NA; j_call: TRBJ2-1; clone_size: once; cdr3_nt: TGTGCCATCAGTGAGGACAATGAGCAGTTCTTC; cdr3_aa: CAISEDNEQFF
v_call: TRBV7-8; d_call: NA; j_call: TRBJ2-7; clone_size: NA; cdr3_nt: TGTGCCAGCAGCTTAGGGCGGGGATTGAGCGAGCAGTACTTC; cdr3_aa: CASSLGRGLSEQYF
v_call: TRBV6-5; d_call: NA; j_call: TRBJ2-3; clone_size: NA; cdr3_nt: TGTGCCAGCAGTTACCGGGACAGCACAGATACGCAGTATTTT; cdr3_aa: CASSYRDSTDTQYF
v_call: TRBV2; d_call: NA; j_call: TRBJ1-1; clone_size: NA; cdr3_nt: TGTGCCAGCAGTGCCCACGGGAGGCTGAACACTGAAGCTTTCTTT; cdr3_aa: CASSAHGRLNTEAFF
v_call: TRBV5-5; d_call: TRBD1; j_call: TRBJ2-7; clone_size: once; cdr3_nt: TGTGCCAGCAGCCTACGGGGCGACAGGGGCTCCTACGAGCAGTACTTC; cdr3_aa: CASSLRGDRGSYEQYF
v_call: TRBV29-1; d_call: NA; j_call: TRBJ2-4; clone_size: once; cdr3_nt: TGCAGCGTTGGATACAGTGGGGAAAACATTCAGTACTTC; cdr3_aa: CSVGYSGENIQYF
v_call: TRBV28; d_call: NA; j_call: TRBJ1-2; clone_size: once; cdr3_nt: TGTGCCAGCAGTTCGAGTTCCAAGGGGGGGAAAGGGTATGGCTACACCTTC; cdr3_aa: CASSSSSKGGKGYGYTF
v_call: TRBV28; d_call: NA; j_call: TRBJ1-2; clone_size: NA; cdr3_nt: TGTGCCAGCAGCGAACAGAGGGTAACCTACACCTTC; cdr3_aa: CASSEQRVTYTF
v_call: TRBV10-3; d_call: TRBD1; j_call: TRBJ1-2; clone_size: NA; cdr3_nt: TGTGCCATCAGTGAACCGGGACAGGGAAGTATCGGCTACACCTTC; cdr3_aa: CAISEPGQGSIGYTF
v_call: TRBV28; d_call: NA; j_call: TRBJ1-2; clone_size: NA; cdr3_nt: TGTGCCAGCAGGACCTTGCCACTACAATACACCTTC; cdr3_aa: CASRTLPLQYTF
v_call: TRBV2; d_call: TRBD2; j_call: TRBJ2-7; clone_size: NA; cdr3_nt: TGTGCCAGCAGTGCTAGTGGGCTAGCGGGATATTTCCACGAGCAGTACTTC; cdr3_aa: CASSASGLAGYFHEQYF
v_call: TRBV30; d_call: NA; j_call: TRBJ1-1; clone_size: NA; cdr3_nt: TGTGCCTGCACCCAGGGCGACACTGAAGCTTTCTTT; cdr3_aa: CACTQGDTEAFF
v_call: TRBV5-1; d_call: NA; j_call: TRBJ2-1; clone_size: once; cdr3_nt: TGCGCCAGCAGCGAACAGGGAAGGGGTTACAATGAGCAGTTCTTC; cdr3_aa: CASSEQGRGYNEQFF
v_call: TRBV2; d_call: NA; j_call: TRBJ1-1; clone_size: NA; cdr3_nt: TGTGCCAGCAGCCCTAGAGGGGGGGAGGGATCTGAAGCTTTCTTT; cdr3_aa: CASSPRGGEGSEAFF
v_call: TRBV5-1; d_call: TRBD1; j_call: TRBJ2-3; clone_size: NA; cdr3_nt: TGCGCCAGCAGCTTGGGACAGGGGGCAACAGATACGCAGTATTTT; cdr3_aa: CASSLGQGATDTQYF
v_call: TRBV7-9; d_call: NA; j_call: TRBJ2-5; clone_size: NA; cdr3_nt: TGTGCCAGCAGCTTAGTTGTCGAGACCCAGTACTTC; cdr3_aa: CASSLVVETQYF
v_call: TRBV6-5; d_call: TRBD2; j_call: TRBJ2-7; clone_size: NA; cdr3_nt: TGTGCCAGCAGCCTCTTGGGGGGGTACGAGCAGTACTTC; cdr3_aa: CASSLLGGYEQYF
v_call: TRBV7-8; d_call: TRBD1; j_call: TRBJ1-3; clone_size: NA; cdr3_nt: TGTGCCAGCAGCCCCGGAGCCCGACAGGGGACTGGAAACACCATATATTTT; cdr3_aa: CASSPGARQGTGNTIYF
v_call: TRBV5-8; d_call: TRBD1; j_call: TRBJ1-4; clone_size: once; cdr3_nt: TGTGCCAGCAGCTTGACAGGGGGAGTTAATGAAAAACTGTTTTTT; cdr3_aa: CASSLTGGVNEKLFF
v_call: TRBV7-6; d_call: NA; j_call: TRBJ2-7; clone_size: NA; cdr3_nt: TGTGCCAGCAGCCCCTCGGTGGGCTACGAGCAGTACTTC; cdr3_aa: CASSPSVGYEQYF
v_call: TRBV29-1; d_call: NA; j_call: TRBJ2-2; clone_size: NA; cdr3_nt: TGCAGCGTTGGAGAGGGTCGAGGGGAGCTGTTTTTT; cdr3_aa: CSVGEGRGELFF
v_call: TRBV10-1; d_call: NA; j_call: TRBJ2-5; clone_size: NA; cdr3_nt: TGCGCCAGCATATCTTGGGCCCTTCGGGAGACCCAGTACTTC; cdr3_aa: CASISWALRETQYF
v_call: TRBV5-1; d_call: TRBD2; j_call: TRBJ2-1; clone_size: NA; cdr3_nt: TGCGCCAGCAGCGGGGGACTAGCGGGAGACAATGAGCAGTTCTTC; cdr3_aa: CASSGGLAGDNEQFF
v_call: TRBV9; d_call: NA; j_call: TRBJ2-2; clone_size: NA; cdr3_nt: TGTGCCAGCAGCGTAGCTGCAAACACCGGGGAGCTGTTTTTT; cdr3_aa: CASSVAANTGELFF
v_call: TRBV4-1; d_call: TRBD2; j_call: TRBJ2-3; clone_size: NA; cdr3_nt: TGCGCCAGCAGCCGCGGACTAGCGGGAAGGCAAGATACGCAGTATTTT; cdr3_aa: CASSRGLAGRQDTQYF
v_call: TRBV27; d_call: TRBD2; j_call: TRBJ2-2; clone_size: NA; cdr3_nt: TGTGCCAGCAGTCTCCCGGGACTAGCGGGATTTGGGGAGCTGTTTTTT; cdr3_aa: CASSLPGLAGFGELFF